The clone carrying this T cell receptor beta chain was seen just once. The antigen is not known. Clones were read by immunoSEQ multiplex PCR, and TCRdb kept only the in-frame ones, dropping some. This table holds approximately 110,000 clones, 65% to 85% found once. Per the germline V gene, CDR1 is MGHDK and CDR2 is SYGVNS. This CDR3 has 13 residues. The V and J ends lost 5 bases and 5 bases, in that order; junction bases with no gene match: 5. The data were taken from a study of T cell responses to AZD1222 COVID-19 vaccine. Notes on the study in general: Reports say nearly half of spike-specific TCRs go after unmutated variant regions. Females made up more of the donors, who were largely white British, and clonal diversity may have come out too low.

The rearrangement uses TRBV25-1 and TRBJ1-2; 7 nucleotides line up with TRBD1. The source material was peripheral blood, sampled on day 0 of AZD1222 vaccination. The clonotype originates from an adult in good health. The CDR3 region is CASSRQGEYGYTF. CDR3 sequence (DNA): TGTGCCAGCAGTAGACAGGGTGAATATGGCTACACCTTC.